The clone carrying this TCR beta chain was found a few times. Its target is not known. Since a much larger clone is just one base distant, this may be a read error. The data originate from a study of spatial heterogeneity in lung cancer. Turning to the study itself: Some 72 TRACERx patients with early, untreated non-small cell lung cancer donated samples. General study points: Blood contained ubiquitous expanded tumor TCRs more at resection than at follow-up.

The library protocol tagged each TCR cDNA with a unique molecular identifier. In TCRdb, the 5' RACE reads were re-called with MiXCR into one record per CDR3 protein. The sample has 25,000 to 30,000 distinct CDR3 sequences; roughly 6% are singletons. Regarding time point: blood at routine non-recurrence follow-up after resection. The sequenced material consisted of unsorted whole RNA from tumor, nontumor lung or frozen PBMC. Germline lookup yields CDR1 LGHDT and CDR2 YNNKEL (reference sequence). The CDR3 length is 11 residues. The V end lost 5 bases, the J end lost 2 bases, and 2 bases lay between the germline ends.

This clonotype was sampled from a male donor with early-stage non-small cell lung cancer. This chain connects TRBV3-1 to TRBJ2-3; D remains unclear. The sequences come from PBMCs, collected at follow-up. CDR3 in amino acids: CASSSTDTQYF. DNA for the CDR3: TGTGCCAGCAGCTCCACAGATACGCAGTATTTT.